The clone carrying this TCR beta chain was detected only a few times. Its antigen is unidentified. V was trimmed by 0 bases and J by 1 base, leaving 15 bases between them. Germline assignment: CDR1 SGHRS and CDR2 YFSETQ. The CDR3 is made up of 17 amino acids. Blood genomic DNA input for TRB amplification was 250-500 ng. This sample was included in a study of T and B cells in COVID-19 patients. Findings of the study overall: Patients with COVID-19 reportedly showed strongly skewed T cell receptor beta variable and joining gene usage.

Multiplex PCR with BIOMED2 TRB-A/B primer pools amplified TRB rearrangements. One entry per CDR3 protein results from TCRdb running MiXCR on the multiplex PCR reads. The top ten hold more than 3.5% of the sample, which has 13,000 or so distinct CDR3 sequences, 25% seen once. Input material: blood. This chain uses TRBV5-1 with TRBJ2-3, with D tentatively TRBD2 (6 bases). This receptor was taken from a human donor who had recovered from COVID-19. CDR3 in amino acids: CASSLEMTRVGTDTQYF. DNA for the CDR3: TGCGCCAGCAGCTTGGAAATGACTAGGGTAGGCACAGATACGCAGTATTTT.